There are many counts of the clone carrying this T cell receptor (beta chain). Its antigen is unknown. V lost 1 base and J lost 6; bases outside the gene matches: 1. The CDR3 is 13 amino acids. The V gene's germline CDR1 is MNHEY and CDR2 SVGAGI. As for the cDNA, it was generated by 5'RACE with 10-nucleotide random UMIs. One entry per CDR3 protein, called by TCRdb with MiXCR from the 5' RACE reads. The data hold 45,000 to 60,000 distinct CDR3 sequences, with about 2.5% observed a single time. These data are taken from a study of neurological immune-mediated disorders. Notes on the study in general: The phylogenetic placement of 18 of 34 multiple sclerosis patients' repertoires in one related-CDR3 cluster constitutes a possible signature. The absence of shared CDR3 amino acid sequences among expanded clones across subjects suggests private repertoires in all groups. With the multiple sclerosis repertoire cluster, none of the clinical or MRI features showed an association.

The TCR originated in a man over 45 with multiple sclerosis. Sequencing input: PBMCs. The chain joins TRBV6-5 to TRBJ1-1; TRBD1 matches at 8 bases. The CDR3: CASSYYRGAEAFF. DNA for the CDR3: TGTGCCAGCAGTTACTACAGGGGGGCTGAAGCTTTCTTT.